Below are 20 T cell receptor beta chains sequenced from a single sample in a study of OX40 agonist ivuxolimab in advanced cancers. Profiling relied on immunoSEQ multiplex PCR, and the TCRdb table lists in-frame clones only, not all of them. The data show about 120,000 clones, 75% to 90% seen once. The sequenced sample was CD4+ or CD8+ T cells sorted from blood, obtained in a trial of the OX40 agonist ivuxolimab. The origin of the receptors is an adult with an advanced solid tumor such as melanoma, head and neck, liver or kidney cancer.

This clone was seen only a few times. The chain joins TRBV5-8 to TRBJ1-5; D remains ambiguous. The CDR3 sequence is 14 residues long. Per the germline V gene, CDR1 is SGHTS and CDR2 is YDEGEE. The germline V and J ends were trimmed by 5 bases and 2 bases, with 11 bases remaining between them. CDR3 bases: TGTGCCAGCAGGGGTCAAGTGGGCAATCAGCCCCAGCATTTT. Its protein product is CASRGQVGNQPQHF.

This clone was seen just once. This chain uses TRBV7-9 with TRBJ1-2; tentatively, D is TRBD1 (5 bases). This CDR3 region has 15 residues. V was pared by 1 base and J by 12 bases, with 21 bases between. Germline loops: CDR1 SEHNR, CDR2 FQNEAQ (reference sequence). DNA for the CDR3: TGTGCCAGCAGCTTAGAGAGACTACTTACGGGACTTAACACCTTC. Its translation: CASSLERLLTGLNTF.

The rearrangement links TRBV28 to TRBJ2-3; TRBD2 aligns across 9 bases. CDR3 length: 17 residues. V lost 5 bases and J lost 2; bases outside the gene matches: 11. The germline V gene has CDR1 MDHEN and CDR2 SYDVKM. The CDR3 is CASSRGVAGADTDTQYF. The CDR3 nucleotides are TGTGCCAGCAGTCGGGGAGTAGCGGGGGCTGACACAGATACGCAGTATTTT. Full variable domain (outside the CDR3, taken from reference TRBV28 and TRBJ2-3): DVKVTQSSRYLVKRTGEKVFLECVQDMDHENMFWYRQDPGLGLRLIYFSYDVKMKEKGDIPEGYSVSREKKERFSLILESASTNQTSMYLCASSRGVAGADTDTQYFGPGTRLTVL.

V gene TRBV28 combines with J gene TRBJ1-2, with 9 positions matching TRBD1. The CDR3 contains 14 residues. CDR1 and CDR2 (germline): MDHEN, SYDVKM. The V and J ends lost 5 bases and 4 bases, in that order; junction bases with no gene match: 5. The CDR3 DNA reads TGTGCCAGCAGTACAGGGACAGGGCTCTATGGCTACACCTTC. It codes for CASSTGTGLYGYTF.

This sequence joins TRBV9 and TRBJ2-7, with TRBD1 matching over 9 bases. Germline V lookup: CDR1 SGDLS, CDR2 YYNGEE. The CDR3 runs to 16 residues. Losses at the gene ends were 2 bases for V and 0 bases for J; bases not matched to a gene: 6. The CDR3 region is CASSVGTGITSYEQYF. The CDR3 bases are TGTGCCAGCAGCGTGGGGACAGGGATCACCTCCTACGAGCAGTACTTC.

The chain uses TRBV5-8 and TRBJ1-6; D is ambiguous. Between the trimmed V and J ends, which lost 4 bases and 7 bases, there was a span of 12 bases. There are 14 residues in the CDR3. Germline values: CDR1 SGHTS, CDR2 YDEGEE. CDR3 loop: CASSPQVGNSPLHF. CDR3 in DNA: TGTGCCAGCAGCCCTCAGGTTGGCAATTCACCCCTCCACTTT.

This rearrangement joins TRBV5-1 to TRBJ1-6; TRBD1 agrees at 9 bases. The CDR3 consists of 15 residues. The V gene's germline CDR1 is SGHRS and CDR2 YFSETQ. V was clipped by 3 bases and J by 7 bases; unmatched bases: 5. DNA of the CDR3: TGCGCCAGCAGCTACGGGACAGGGCTGAATTCACCCCTCCACTTT. Translated: CASSYGTGLNSPLHF.

The chain is built from TRBV18 and TRBJ1-1; D is possibly TRBD1 (5 bases). The CDR3 covers 16 residues. V was trimmed by 5 bases and J by 8 bases, leaving 24 bases between them. Per the germline V gene, CDR1 is KGHSH and CDR2 is LQKENI. The CDR3 region has the DNA TGTGCCAGCTCAACGGCAGGGCCCAATGCGGGACTGGAAGCTTTCTTT. It encodes CASSTAGPNAGLEAFF.

The chain employs TRBV9 and TRBJ2-3; 14 bases map to TRBD2. The CDR3 is 15 amino acids. V was clipped by 4 bases and J by 6 bases; unmatched bases: 4. Per the germline V gene, CDR1 is SGDLS and CDR2 is YYNGEE. The CDR3 coding sequence is TGTGCCAGCAGCACCCGACTAGCGGGGGGGGATACGCAGTATTTT. This codes for CASSTRLAGGDTQYF.

The V and J genes are TRBV5-1 and TRBJ1-4; tentative D call: TRBD1 (5 bases). Germline V gene data show CDR1 as SGHRS and CDR2 as YFSETQ. Trimming cost V 6 bases and J 8 bases, with 14 bases left between them. The CDR3 loop spans 13 amino acids. The CDR3 nucleotides are TGCGCCAGCACCGGGGACGTGGGCGAAAAACTGTTTTTT. Its protein is CASTGDVGEKLFF.

CDR3 region: CASSYSNSPLHF. DNA for the CDR3: TGTGCCAGTAGTTACAGTAATTCACCCCTCCACTTT. The rearrangement uses TRBV19 and TRBJ1-6, with D hard to call. The germline V gene encodes CDR1 LNHDA and CDR2 SQIVND (reference sequence). V gave up 5 bases and J gave up 6 bases, with 5 bases separating them. CDR3 length equals 12 residues.

CDR3 sequence (DNA): TGTGCCCTTTCGGCGGGTGGCAATCAGCCCCAGCATTTT. Translating gives CALSAGGNQPQHF. The rearrangement joins TRBV30 to TRBJ1-5; D not resolved. V lost 8 bases, J lost 2 bases, and 13 bases lay in between. Germline CDR1 and CDR2: GTSNPN and SVGIG (reference sequence). CDR3 length equals 13 residues. Full variable domain (rest looked up from reference TRBV30 and TRBJ1-5): SQTIHQWPATLVQPVGSPLSLECTVEGTSNPNLYWYRQAAGRGLQLLFYSVGIGQISSEVPQNLSASRPQDRQFILSSKKLLLSDSGFYLCALSAGGNQPQHFGDGTRLSIL.

The CDR3 DNA reads as TGTGCCAGCAGTTACTCCACAGGGGTGGGGTGGCAGTACTTC. Translation gives CASSYSTGVGWQYF. J is TRBJ2-7 and V is TRBV6-5; 7 nucleotides match TRBD1. This CDR3 region has 14 residues. Looked up from germline, CDR1 is MNHEY and CDR2 is SVGAGI. Losses at the gene ends were 0 bases for V and 9 bases for J; bases not matched to a gene: 8.

This clone was detected once. The rearrangement uses TRBV28 and TRBJ1-4; D may be TRBD1 (5 bases). Germline V lookup: CDR1 MDHEN, CDR2 SYDVKM. Trimming stripped 4 bases from V and 8 bases from J, with 20 bases between. The CDR3 consists of 16 residues. The CDR3 sequence: CASSWGGRSNVEKLFF. The DNA for the CDR3 is TGTGCCAGCAGTTGGGGGGGTCGGAGTAATGTAGAAAAACTGTTTTTT.

The chain recombines TRBV30 with TRBJ1-1; D unclear. Germline V gene data show CDR1 as GTSNPN and CDR2 as SVGIG (reference sequence). V lost 8 bases and J lost 0, with 10 bases in between. This CDR3 is 12 amino acids long. CDR3 in amino acids: CARSVMNTEAFF. CDR3 coding DNA: TGTGCCCGCTCAGTGATGAACACTGAAGCTTTCTTT.

The table lists this clone with a count of one. The V gene is TRBV7-2, the J gene TRBJ2-7; 11 nucleotides line up with TRBD2. Germline CDR1 and CDR2: SGHTA and FQGNSA. The CDR3 contains 15 residues. V was pared by 4 bases and J by 3 bases, with 5 bases of the junction left unmatched. CDR3 nucleotide sequence: TGTGCCAGCAGCTCACTAGCGGGGGAAAACTACGAGCAGTACTTC. Residues: CASSSLAGENYEQYF.

This clone is a singleton in its sample. The chain carries TRBV2 and TRBJ2-3; D unclear. The ends were cut back, 7 bases at V and 1 base at J, with 9 bases in the middle. The germline V gene has CDR1 SNHLY and CDR2 FYNNEI. This CDR3 has 13 residues. The CDR3 here is CASMNPGTDTQYF. CDR3 DNA sequence: TGTGCCAGCATGAACCCGGGCACAGATACGCAGTATTTT.

The rearrangement uses TRBV6-5 and TRBJ2-7, with TRBD2 matching over 11 bases. Germline V lookup: CDR1 MNHEY, CDR2 SVGAGI. There are 15 residues in the CDR3. J lost 1 base, V lost 6 bases, and 5 bases had no gene match. The CDR3 here is CASRYGTSGSYEQYF. CDR3 nucleotides: TGTGCCAGCAGATACGGGACTAGCGGTTCCTACGAGCAGTACTTC.

The rearrangement links TRBV28 to TRBJ1-5; the D gene is possibly TRBD1 (6 bases). Germline V gene sequence: CDR1 MDHEN, CDR2 SYDVKM. The ends were cut back, 7 bases at V and 2 bases at J, with 24 bases in the middle. The CDR3 has 18 amino acids. In DNA form, the CDR3 reads TGTGCCAGCACCAAAGGGCAGGGGTTAAAATTCGGCAATCAGCCCCAGCATTTT. Its protein product is CASTKGQGLKFGNQPQHF. Full variable domain (missing parts from reference TRBV28 and TRBJ1-5): DVKVTQSSRYLVKRTGEKVFLECVQDMDHENMFWYRQDPGLGLRLIYFSYDVKMKEKGDIPEGYSVSREKKERFSLILESASTNQTSMYLCASTKGQGLKFGNQPQHFGDGTRLSIL.

This clone was detected once. The rearrangement links TRBV5-1 to TRBJ2-3, with 9 nucleotides matching TRBD2. Germline values: CDR1 SGHRS, CDR2 YFSETQ. This CDR3 has 16 amino acids. V lost 1 base, J lost 10 bases, and 13 bases stayed unmatched. The chain's CDR3 is CASSLSGGGAKEAQYF. CDR3 DNA: TGCGCCAGCAGCTTGTCAGGCGGGGGGGCCAAGGAGGCGCAGTATTTT.